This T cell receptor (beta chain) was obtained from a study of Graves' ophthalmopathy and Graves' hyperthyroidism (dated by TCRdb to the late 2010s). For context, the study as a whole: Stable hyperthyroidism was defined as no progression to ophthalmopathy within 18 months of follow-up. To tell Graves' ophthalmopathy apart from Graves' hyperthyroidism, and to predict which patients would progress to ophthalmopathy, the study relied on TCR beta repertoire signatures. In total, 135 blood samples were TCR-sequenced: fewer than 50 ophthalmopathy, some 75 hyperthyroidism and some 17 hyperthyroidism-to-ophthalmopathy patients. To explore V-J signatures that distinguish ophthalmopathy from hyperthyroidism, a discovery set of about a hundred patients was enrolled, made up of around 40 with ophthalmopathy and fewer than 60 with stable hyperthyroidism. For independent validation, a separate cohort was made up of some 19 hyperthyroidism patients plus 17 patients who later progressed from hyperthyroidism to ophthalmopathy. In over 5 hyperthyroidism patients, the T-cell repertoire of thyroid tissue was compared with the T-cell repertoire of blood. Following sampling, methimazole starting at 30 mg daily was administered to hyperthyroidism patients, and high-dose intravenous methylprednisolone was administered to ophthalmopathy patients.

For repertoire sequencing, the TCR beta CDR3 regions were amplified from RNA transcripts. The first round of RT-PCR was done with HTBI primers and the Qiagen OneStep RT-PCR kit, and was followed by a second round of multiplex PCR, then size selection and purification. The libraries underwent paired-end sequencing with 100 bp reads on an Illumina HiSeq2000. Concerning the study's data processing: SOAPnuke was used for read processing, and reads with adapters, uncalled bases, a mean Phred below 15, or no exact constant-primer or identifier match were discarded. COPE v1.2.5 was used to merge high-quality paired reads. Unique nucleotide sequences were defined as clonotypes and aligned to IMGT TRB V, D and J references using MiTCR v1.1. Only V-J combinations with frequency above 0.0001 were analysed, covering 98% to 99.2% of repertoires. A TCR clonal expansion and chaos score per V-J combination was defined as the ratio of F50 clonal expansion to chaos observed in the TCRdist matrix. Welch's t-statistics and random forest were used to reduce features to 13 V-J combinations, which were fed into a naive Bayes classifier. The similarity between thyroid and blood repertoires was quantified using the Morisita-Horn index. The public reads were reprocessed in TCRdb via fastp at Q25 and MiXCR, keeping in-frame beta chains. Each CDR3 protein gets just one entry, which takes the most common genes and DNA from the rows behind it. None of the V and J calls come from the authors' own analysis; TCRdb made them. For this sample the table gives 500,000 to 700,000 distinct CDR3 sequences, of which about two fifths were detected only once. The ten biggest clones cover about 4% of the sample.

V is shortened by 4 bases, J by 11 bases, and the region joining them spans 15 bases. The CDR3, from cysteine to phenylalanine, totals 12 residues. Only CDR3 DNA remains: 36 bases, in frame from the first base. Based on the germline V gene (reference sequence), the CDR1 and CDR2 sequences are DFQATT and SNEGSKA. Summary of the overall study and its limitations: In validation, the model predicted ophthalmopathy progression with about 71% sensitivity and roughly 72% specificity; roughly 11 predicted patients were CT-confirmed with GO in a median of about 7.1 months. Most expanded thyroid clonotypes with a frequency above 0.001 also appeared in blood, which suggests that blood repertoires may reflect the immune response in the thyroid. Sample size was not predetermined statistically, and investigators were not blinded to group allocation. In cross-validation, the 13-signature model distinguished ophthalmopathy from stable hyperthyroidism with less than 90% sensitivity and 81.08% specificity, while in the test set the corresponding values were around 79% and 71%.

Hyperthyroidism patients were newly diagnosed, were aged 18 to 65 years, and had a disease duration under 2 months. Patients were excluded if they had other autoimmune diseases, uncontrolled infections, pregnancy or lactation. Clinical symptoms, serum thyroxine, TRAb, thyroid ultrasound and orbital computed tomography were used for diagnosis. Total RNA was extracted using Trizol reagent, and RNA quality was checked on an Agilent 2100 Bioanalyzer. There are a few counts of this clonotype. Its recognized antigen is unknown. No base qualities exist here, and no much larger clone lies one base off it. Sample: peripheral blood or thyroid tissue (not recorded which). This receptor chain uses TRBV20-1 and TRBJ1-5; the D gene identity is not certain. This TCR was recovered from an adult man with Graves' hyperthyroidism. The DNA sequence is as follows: TGCAGTGCTAAACTAGCAGGCCAGACCCAGCATTTT. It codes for CSAKLAGQTQHF.